The text below deals with one TCR beta chain. What it binds is unknown. The data were obtained in a study of TIL therapy for anti-PD-1-resistant metastatic lung cancer. Study background: Patients then received nivolumab; progressors got lymphodepletion, TIL and IL-2. By whole-exome sequencing, median non-synonymous tumor mutation burden was under 1.9 mutations per megabase. Study findings and constraints: Patients were highly selected, enriched for treatment-naive, never-smoker and oncogene-addicted cases.

The immunoSEQ assay was v3. The table came from immunoSEQ multiplex PCR; TCRdb's copy has only in-frame clones and leaves some out. Among approximately 57,000 clones listed, about 81% were seen once. Documented time point: pre-treatment sample, taken before nivolumab and TIL therapy. This CDR3 region has 13 residues. Germline V lookup: CDR1 LNHDA, CDR2 SQIVND (reference sequence). Trimming left V 0 bases short and J 4 bases short, with 3 bases between. The TCR originated in a person between 25 and 80 years old with non-small cell lung cancer. This rearrangement joins TRBV19 to TRBJ1-4; no reliable D call. The sample in question was blood, obtained at baseline. In DNA, the CDR3 is TGTGCCAGTAGTATAGAGTATAATGAAAAACTGTTTTTT. It encodes CASSIEYNEKLFF.